What follows are 10 T cell receptor beta chains derived from one specimen sequenced in a study of cytomegalovirus exposure and HLA in healthy donors. The PCR made use of 60 Vbeta and 13 Jbeta primers. Profiled with immunoSEQ multiplex PCR; TCRdb holds only in-frame clones, not every one. This table has more than 200,000 clones, over 60% appearing once. Sequencing used PBMCs. All receptors derive from a man between 18 and 35 years old in good health and CMV-seronegative.

The genes are TRBV7-9 and TRBJ2-6; no reliable D call. V lost 4 bases to trimming and J lost 0 bases, with 7 bases between them. CDR1 and CDR2 (germline): SEHNR, FQNEAQ (reference sequence). This CDR3 region has 15 residues. The CDR3 region is CASSSDISGANVLTF. CDR3 DNA sequence: TGTGCCAGCAGCTCCGACATCTCTGGGGCCAACGTCCTGACTTTC.

As DNA, the CDR3 is TGTGCCAGCAGCCAAATGGGGGGGCGGAACACCGGGGAGCTGTTTTTT. The encoded protein is CASSQMGGRNTGELFF. V is TRBV4-2 and J is TRBJ2-2, with D possibly matching TRBD2 (7 bases). CDR3 size: 16 residues. Germline V gene sequence: CDR1 LGHNA, CDR2 YNFKEQ. The ends were cut back, 2 bases at V and 1 base at J, with 11 bases in the middle.

This rearrangement joins TRBV15 to TRBJ1-3; D is possibly TRBD1 (5 bases). Looked up from germline, CDR1 is LNHNV and CDR2 is YYDKDF (reference sequence). Between the trimmed V and J ends, which lost 2 bases and 0 bases, there was a span of 11 bases. The length of the CDR3 is 16 residues. The CDR3 nucleotides are TGTGCCACCAGCAGACCAGGGTCCCTCTCTGGAAACACCATATATTTT. This sequence encodes CATSRPGSLSGNTIYF.

This chain uses TRBV5-1 with TRBJ1-1; 9 bases are shared with TRBD1. V lost 6 bases and J lost 4; bases outside the gene matches: 7. The CDR3 covers 14 residues. Per the germline V gene, CDR1 is SGHRS and CDR2 is YFSETQ. In nucleotides, the CDR3 is TGCGCCAGCACCACTACAGGGGGCGGCACTGAAGCTTTCTTT. It yields the protein CASTTTGGGTEAFF.

This clone appeared a few times. V is TRBV7-2 and J is TRBJ2-4, with 14 bases that match TRBD2. V trimming: 6 bases; J trimming: 5 bases; junction bases outside the gene matches: 0. The CDR3 extends over 14 amino acids. Germline V gives CDR1 SGHTA, CDR2 FQGNSA. The CDR3 region is CASRTSGGENIQYF. The DNA for the CDR3 is TGTGCCAGCAGGACTAGCGGGGGGGAAAACATTCAGTACTTC.

In this sample, this clone turned up a few times. The CDR3 loop reads CASSQDVSGVGYEQFF. The DNA for the CDR3 is TGCGCCAGCAGCCAAGATGTTAGCGGGGTAGGGTATGAGCAGTTCTTC. V and J are TRBV4-1 and TRBJ2-1; 8 bases are shared with TRBD2. The germline gives CDR1 MGHRA, CDR2 YSYEKL. Losses at the gene ends were 0 bases for V and 8 bases for J; bases not matched to a gene: 9. This CDR3 spans 16 amino acids.

The chain carries TRBV5-1 and TRBJ2-1; D remains unclear. This CDR3 spans 11 amino acids. Trimming pared 4 bases from V and 7 bases from J, leaving 6 bases between. Looked up from germline, CDR1 is SGHRS and CDR2 is YFSETQ. The CDR3 bases are TGCGCCAGCAGCCGGAGTAATGAGCAGTTCTTC. This codes for CASSRSNEQFF.

The chain employs TRBV5-6 and TRBJ2-7, with TRBD2 as a possible D gene (6 bases). In germline, CDR1 is SGHDT, CDR2 YYEEEE. V lost 0 bases and J 0 bases, leaving 10 bases between the germline ends. The CDR3 is 15 residues long. The DNA for the CDR3 is TGTGCCAGCAGCTTGGTGCGGGGACTCTCCTACGAGCAGTACTTC. Translated, it gives CASSLVRGLSYEQYF.

This clone came up a few times. The V and J genes are TRBV7-2 and TRBJ2-3; 7 nucleotides align to TRBD1. The V gene's germline CDR1 is SGHTA and CDR2 FQGNSA. Trimming cost V 4 bases and J 3 bases; bases outside gene matches: 4. This CDR3 contains 14 residues. This chain's CDR3 is CASSSPGQTDTQYF. The CDR3 bases are TGTGCCAGCAGCTCTCCGGGACAGACAGATACGCAGTATTTT.

V usage is TRBV6-6 and J usage is TRBJ2-7; tentative D call: TRBD1 (6 bases). Looked up from germline, CDR1 is MNHNY and CDR2 is SVGAGI (reference sequence). The length of the CDR3 is 15 residues. V shed 7 bases and J shed 0 bases, with 16 bases lying between them. CDR3 sequence reads: CASTSTGFSSYEQYF. The CDR3 DNA sequence: TGTGCCAGCACCTCGACAGGCTTCAGCTCCTACGAGCAGTACTTC.